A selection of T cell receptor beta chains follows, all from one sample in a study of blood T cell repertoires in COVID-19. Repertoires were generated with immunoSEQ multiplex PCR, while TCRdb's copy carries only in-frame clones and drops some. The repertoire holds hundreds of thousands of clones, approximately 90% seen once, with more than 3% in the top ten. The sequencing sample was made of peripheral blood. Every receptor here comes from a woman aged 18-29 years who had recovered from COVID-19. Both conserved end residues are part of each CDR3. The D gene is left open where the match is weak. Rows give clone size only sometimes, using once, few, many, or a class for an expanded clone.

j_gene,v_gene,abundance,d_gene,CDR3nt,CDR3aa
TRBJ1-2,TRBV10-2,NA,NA,TGCGCCAGCAGTGAGTCAGTAGCAGGGGCGTTGGGCTATGGCTACACCTTC,CASSESVAGALGYGYTF
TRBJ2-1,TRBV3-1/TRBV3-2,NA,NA,TGTGCCAGCAGCCAAGATCTAGGGGTCTACAATGAGCAGTTCTTC,CASSQDLGVYNEQFF
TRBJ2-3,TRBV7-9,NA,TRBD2,TGTGCCAGCAGCTTAGCTCTAGCGGGAGAACTCTGGGGAGATACGCAGTATTTT,CASSLALAGELWGDTQYF
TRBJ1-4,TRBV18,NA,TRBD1,TGTGCCAGCTCACCACGACAGGGGGAGGCTGAAAAACTGTTTTTT,CASSPRQGEAEKLFF
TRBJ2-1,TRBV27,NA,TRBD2,TGTGCCAGCAGTTTAGTGAGCGGGGGCGGGAGGGCCCGGAATGAGCAGTTCTTC,CASSLVSGGGRARNEQFF
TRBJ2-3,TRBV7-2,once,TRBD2,TGTGCCAGCAGCTTAGCAAGCGGGGGTAACACAGATACGCAGTATTTT,CASSLASGGNTDTQYF
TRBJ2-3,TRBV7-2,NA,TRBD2,TGTGCCAGCAGCCAGACTAGCGGGAGTGGAACAGATACGCAGTATTTT,CASSQTSGSGTDTQYF
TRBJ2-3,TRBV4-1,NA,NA,TGCGCCAGTCGAGGGACTGGCACAGATACGCAGTATTTT,CASRGTGTDTQYF
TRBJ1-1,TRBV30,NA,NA,TGTGCCTGGAGTCCGACTGAGACTGCGCGTTTCGCTTTCTTT,CAWSPTETARFAFF
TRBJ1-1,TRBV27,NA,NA,TGTGCCAGCCGAAGGAGCGTTGGTATGAACACTGAAGCTTTCTTT,CASRRSVGMNTEAFF
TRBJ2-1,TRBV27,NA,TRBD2,TGTGCCAGCAGGATCCTAGCGGGGGGGTACAATGAGCAGTTCTTC,CASRILAGGYNEQFF
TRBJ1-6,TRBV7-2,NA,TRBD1,TGTGCCAGCACTCAAGGACAGGCGAGATATAATTCACCCCTCCACTTT,CASTQGQARYNSPLHF
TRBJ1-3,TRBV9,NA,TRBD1,TGTGCCAGCAGCCTAGCAATCGGACAGGGGGCCTCTGGAAACACCATATATTTT,CASSLAIGQGASGNTIYF
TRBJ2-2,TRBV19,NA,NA,TGTGCCAGTAGTATAAGCGGTGCGAACACCGGGGAGCTGTTTTTT,CASSISGANTGELFF
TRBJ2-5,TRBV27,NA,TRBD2,TGTGCCAGCAGTTCCTTACAAGAACTAGCGGGAGGGAAGACCCAGTACTTC,CASSSLQELAGGKTQYF
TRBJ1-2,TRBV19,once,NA,TGTGCCAGTAGTATAGCAACTGAGGGTTACTATGGCTACACCTTC,CASSIATEGYYGYTF
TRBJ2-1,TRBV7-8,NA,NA,TGTGCCAGCAGCCTTTCGCGGGTGCCCTACAATGAGCAGTTCTTC,CASSLSRVPYNEQFF
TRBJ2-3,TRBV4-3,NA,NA,TGCGCCAGCAGCCAAGCAGTGCTAGGTACGCAGTATTTT,CASSQAVLGTQYF
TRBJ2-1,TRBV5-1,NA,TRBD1,TGCGCCAGCAGAAGGGACAGGGGGAGGCATGAGCAGTTCTTC,CASRRDRGRHEQFF
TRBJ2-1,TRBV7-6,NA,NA,TGTGCCAGCAGCTTACTACCGAGGGCCTCCTACAATGAGCAGTTCTTC,CASSLLPRASYNEQFF
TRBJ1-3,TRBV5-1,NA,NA,TGCGCCAGCAGCTTGGCAGGGTTTGGAAACACCATATATTTT,CASSLAGFGNTIYF
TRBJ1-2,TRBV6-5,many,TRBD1,TGTGCCAGCAGCTTGGGACAGGGGAAAGGCTACACCTTC,CASSLGQGKGYTF
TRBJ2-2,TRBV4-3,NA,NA,TGCGCCAGCAGCCGAGGACAGTACACCGGGGAGCTGTTTTTT,CASSRGQYTGELFF
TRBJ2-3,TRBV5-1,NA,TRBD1,TGCGCCAGCAGCGAACCGGGACAGAGGACAGATACGCAGTATTTT,CASSEPGQRTDTQYF
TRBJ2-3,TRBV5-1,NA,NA,TGCGCCAGCAGCTTGGCGGGAGTATCGGCAGATACGCAGTATTTT,CASSLAGVSADTQYF
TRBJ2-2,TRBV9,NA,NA,TGTGCCAGCAGCGTAATCTCCGGGGAGCTGTTTTTT,CASSVISGELFF
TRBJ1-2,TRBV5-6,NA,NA,TGTGCCAGCAGCTTCGGATGGGAGATAAACCTCAGCGGCTACACCTTC,CASSFGWEINLSGYTF
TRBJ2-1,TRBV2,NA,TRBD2,TGTGCCAGCAGTGGGGCTAGCGGGGAAGGTTACAATGAGCAGTTCTTC,CASSGASGEGYNEQFF
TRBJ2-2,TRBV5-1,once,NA,TGCGCCAGCAGCCTTAGTTACGGGGAGCTGTTTTTT,CASSLSYGELFF
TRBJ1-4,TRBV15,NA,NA,TGTGCCACCAGCAGAGATGCAGGGCGGATCAATGAAAAACTGTTTTTT,CATSRDAGRINEKLFF
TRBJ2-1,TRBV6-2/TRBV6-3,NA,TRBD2,TGTGCCAGCAGTTACTGGGGACTAGCGGGAGTTAGGCAGTTCTTC,CASSYWGLAGVRQFF
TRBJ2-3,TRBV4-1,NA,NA,TGCGCCAGCAGCCAGGGACATTTGGATACGCAGTATTTT,CASSQGHLDTQYF
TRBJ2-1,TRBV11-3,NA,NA,TGTGCCAGCAGCTTAGGGACATACAATGAGCAGTTCTTC,CASSLGTYNEQFF
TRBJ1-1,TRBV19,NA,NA,TGTGCCAGTTCCCCTACGTCCACTGAAGCTTTCTTT,CASSPTSTEAFF
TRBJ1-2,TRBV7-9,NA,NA,TGTGCCAGCAGCTCCGGACTCAATGGGGACTATGGCTACACCTTC,CASSSGLNGDYGYTF
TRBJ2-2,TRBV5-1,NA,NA,TGCGCCAGCAGCTTGGGTTACGGGGAGCTGTTTTTT,CASSLGYGELFF
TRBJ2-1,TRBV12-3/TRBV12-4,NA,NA,TGTGCCAGCAGTTTCGGAGGACTGGGTGAGCAGTTCTTC,CASSFGGLGEQFF
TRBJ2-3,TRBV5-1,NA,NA,TGCGCCAGCAGCTTGGACGCCAGGGTTGCAGATACGCAGTATTTT,CASSLDARVADTQYF
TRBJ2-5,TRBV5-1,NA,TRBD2,TGCGCCAGCAGTTACGGACTAGCGGGAGGGCCGGGGCAAGAGACCCAGTACTTC,CASSYGLAGGPGQETQYF
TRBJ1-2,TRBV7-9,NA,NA,TGTGCCAGCAGCCAAAGCAGGGGTGGCTACACCTTC,CASSQSRGGYTF
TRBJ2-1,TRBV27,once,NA,TGTGCCAGCAGTTTAATAGACTCCTACAATGAGCAGTTCTTC,CASSLIDSYNEQFF
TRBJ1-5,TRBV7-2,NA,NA,TGTGCCAGCAGCCTCAGGGGTAATCAGCCCCAGCATTTT,CASSLRGNQPQHF
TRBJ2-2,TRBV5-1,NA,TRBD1,TGCGCCAGCAGCTCCGGACAGGGGAACACCGGGGAGCTGTTTTTT,CASSSGQGNTGELFF
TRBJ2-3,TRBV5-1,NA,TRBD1,TGCGCCAGCAGCGGCAGTTGGGAGACAGGGGCTGGGACAGATACGCAGTATTTT,CASSGSWETGAGTDTQYF
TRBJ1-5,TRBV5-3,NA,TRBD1,TGTGCCAGAAGCCTCCTCAGGACAGGGACGCTATCAAATAGCAATCAGCCCCAGCATTTT,CARSLLRTGTLSNSNQPQHF
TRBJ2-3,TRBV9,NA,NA,TGTGCCAGCAGCGTAGGTCAGCGGGGCACAGATACGCAGTATTTT,CASSVGQRGTDTQYF
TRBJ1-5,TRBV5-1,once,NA,TGCGCCAGCAGCCCAGGGGATGGTCAGCCCCAGCATTTT,CASSPGDGQPQHF
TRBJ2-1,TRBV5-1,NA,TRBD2,TGCGCCAGCAGCTTGATACTAGCGGGAGGAACCAATGAGCAGTTCTTC,CASSLILAGGTNEQFF
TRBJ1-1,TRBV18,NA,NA,TGTGCCAGCTCAGCTGCCAGGGGCCAGAACACTGAAGCTTTCTTT,CASSAARGQNTEAFF
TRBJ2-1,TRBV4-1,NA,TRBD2,TGCGCCAGCAGCCTCTCAAGGCAGGCGGGGGGCAATGAGCAGTTCTTC,CASSLSRQAGGNEQFF
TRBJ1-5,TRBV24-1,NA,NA,TGTGCCACCAGTGACCCCTCTTCAGGATATAGCAATCAGCCCCAGCATTTT,CATSDPSSGYSNQPQHF
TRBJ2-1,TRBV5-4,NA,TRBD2,TGTGCCAGCAGCTTGCTCCGGGAGGGATACAATGAGCAGTTCTTC,CASSLLREGYNEQFF
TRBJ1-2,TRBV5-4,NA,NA,TGTGCCAGCCGTCCTTCCGCTAACTATGGCTACACCTTC,CASRPSANYGYTF
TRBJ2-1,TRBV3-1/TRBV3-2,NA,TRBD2,TGTGCCAGCAGCCCCACCCGGGGGGGGTACAATGAGCAGTTCTTC,CASSPTRGGYNEQFF
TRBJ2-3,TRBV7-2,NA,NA,TGTGCCAGCAGGCTAATTGTCACAGATACGCAGTATTTT,CASRLIVTDTQYF
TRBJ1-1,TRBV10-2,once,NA,TGCGCCAGCATGTACAGGGTCTACACTGAAGCTTTCTTT,CASMYRVYTEAFF
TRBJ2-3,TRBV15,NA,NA,TGTGCCACCAGCAGAGCCGCGGGCACAGATACGCAGTATTTT,CATSRAAGTDTQYF